The present T cell receptor beta chain was sequenced within a study of T cell changes during pregnancy in multiple sclerosis. Data came from immunoSEQ multiplex PCR; TCRdb stores just in-frame clones and leaves some out. The repertoire holds tens of thousands of clones, with approximately 92% as singletons. The ends were cut back, 4 bases at V and 11 bases at J, with 20 bases in the middle. The CDR3 runs 14 residues. The germline gives CDR1 LNHNV, CDR2 YYDKDF (reference sequence). Sequencing was performed on peripheral blood, taken in the third trimester of pregnancy. The chain couples TRBV15 to TRBJ1-1; D is possibly TRBD1 (6 bases). The receptor comes from a female donor in good health, enrolled as a control in a pregnancy study. CDR3 residues: CATSNPRGPSGAFF. The CDR3 nucleotides read TGTGCCACCAGCAACCCTCGGGGGCCTAGCGGCGCTTTCTTT.